What follows are 24 T cell receptor beta chains derived from one specimen sequenced in a study of regulatory T cells in long-lasting Graves disease. To make TCR beta libraries, researchers used iRepertoire HTBI primers and Arm-PCR of CDR3 regions. TCRdb used MiXCR to reprocess the multiplex PCR reads, holding one entry per CDR3 protein. The sample lists more than 450,000 distinct CDR3 sequences, 12% seen once, with 7.5% to 9% in the top ten. Described time point: newly diagnosed GD, antithyroid drugs for less than 3 months. PBMC-extracted RNA yielded the TCR library. These records were also assigned to another study, of T cells in Graves' hyperthyroidism and ophthalmopathy.

The sample here was peripheral blood mononuclear cells (PBMCs), taken at new diagnosis, from a patient treated with antithyroid drugs. The receptors were gathered from a woman under 40 with Graves disease.

This clonotype was counted a few times. V and J are TRBV20-1 and TRBJ1-2, with TRBD1 matching 7 bases. V trimming: 2 bases; J trimming: 8 bases; junction bases outside the gene matches: 11. The CDR3 contains 14 residues. In germline, CDR1 is DFQATT, CDR2 SNEGSKA (reference sequence). CDR3 sequence (DNA): TGCAGTGCTAGAAAAAACAGGGGAGGGGACGGCTACACCTTC. Translated: CSARKNRGGDGYTF.

The rearrangement links TRBV30 to TRBJ2-7, with a weak D call TRBD1 (5 bases). Germline V CDR1 and CDR2: GTSNPN, SVGIG (reference sequence). Trimming cost V 2 bases and J 7 bases, with 12 bases left between them. CDR3 length: 12 residues. Written as DNA, the CDR3 is TGTGCCTGGAGTCACATGGGGCCGGAGCAGTACTTC. This gives the protein CAWSHMGPEQYF. The entire variable domain, with the rest obtained from reference TRBV30 and TRBJ2-7, is as follows: SQTIHQWPATLVQPVGSPLSLECTVEGTSNPNLYWYRQAAGRGLQLLFYSVGIGQISSEVPQNLSASRPQDRQFILSSKKLLLSDSGFYLCAWSHMGPEQYFGPGTRLTVT.

This sequence joins TRBV5-6 and TRBJ2-7; 8 bases align to TRBD2. Per germline, CDR1 SGHDT and CDR2 YYEEEE. V was pared by 2 bases and J by 5 bases, with 6 bases of the junction left unmatched. The CDR3 totals 14 residues. CDR3 nucleotide sequence: TGTGCCAGCAGCTTCGGAGCGGGAGAGGACGAGCAGTACTTC. Residues: CASSFGAGEDEQYF. The whole variable domain, filled in from reference TRBV5-6 and TRBJ2-7, reads DAGVTQSPTHLIKTRGQQVTLRCSPKSGHDTVSWYQQALGQGPQFIFQYYEEEERQRGNFPDRFSGHQFPNYSSELNVNALLLGDSALYLCASSFGAGEDEQYFGPGTRLTVT.

There are many counts of this clonotype. The rearrangement links TRBV5-1 to TRBJ2-1; D is undetermined. V lost 4 bases, J lost 10 bases, and 9 bases lay in between. Germline V lookup: CDR1 SGHRS, CDR2 YFSETQ. The CDR3 consists of 11 residues. CDR3 loop: CASSPDYEQFF. In DNA form, the CDR3 reads TGCGCCAGCAGCCCCGATTACGAGCAGTTCTTC. The complete variable domain, with remaining parts taken from reference TRBV5-1 and TRBJ2-1, reads KAGVTQTPRYLIKTRGQQVTLSCSPISGHRSVSWYQQTPGQGLQFLFEYFSETQRNKGNFPGRFSGRQFSNSRSEMNVSTLELGDSALYLCASSPDYEQFFGPGTRLTVL.

As to this clonotype: This may be a read error, as it is one base from a much larger clone. DNA of the CDR3: TGTGCCAGCAGCTCGTCCGGGACAGGGAATCTGTACGAGCAGTGCTTC. This gives the protein CASSSSGTGNLYEQCF. This chain links TRBV7-8 with TRBJ2-7; 9 bases fit TRBD1. Looked up from germline, CDR1 is SGHVS and CDR2 is FQNEAQ. The CDR3 totals 16 residues.

This clonotype has at least ten counts. The chain is built from TRBV15 and TRBJ1-2, with 8 bases identical to TRBD1. Losses at the gene ends were 0 bases for V and 6 bases for J; bases not matched to a gene: 9. The CDR3 consists of 16 residues. Germline loops: CDR1 LNHNV, CDR2 YYDKDF (reference sequence). The DNA of the CDR3 is TGTGCCACCAGCAGAGACGGACAGGGTAGTATAAATGGCTACACCTTC. This translates into CATSRDGQGSINGYTF. The full variable domain, in which reference TRBV15 and TRBJ1-2 provide the parts outside the CDR3, is DAMVIQNPRYQVTQFGKPVTLSCSQTLNHNVMYWYQQKSSQAPKLLFHYYDKDFNNEADTPDNFQSRRPNTSFCFLDIRSPGLGDTAMYLCATSRDGQGSINGYTFGSGTRLTVV.

Comment on this clonotype: A read error may be the cause here, since a much bigger clone is one base away. Since the CDR3 does not end with the conserved phenylalanine or tryptophan, this likely comes from a read error. The genes are TRBV7-8 and TRBJ1-2; TRBD1 aligns across 7 bases. The CDR3 totals 17 residues. Trimming took 5 bases from V and 0 from J; bases not matched to a gene: 12. Germline V gene sequence: CDR1 SGHVS, CDR2 FQNEAQ. The chain's CDR3 is CASSGRDRNSPNYGYTI. The CDR3 bases are TGTGCCAGCAGCGGTCGGGACAGAAATTCTCCTAACTATGGCTACACCATC.

Note on this clonotype: This sequence may be a read error, since a much larger clone differs from it by one base. This sequence joins TRBV11-2 and TRBJ2-7, with 8 nucleotides matching TRBD1. Germline CDR1 and CDR2: SGHAT and FQNNGV. J lost 5 bases, V lost 3 bases, and 9 bases had no gene match. This CDR3 has 15 amino acids. The CDR3 region is CASSFTTGVSDEQYF. The DNA of the CDR3 is TGTGCCAGCAGCTTTACGACAGGGGTTTCCGACGAGCAGTACTTC.

This clonotype was seen ten or more times. This rearrangement joins TRBV4-2 to TRBJ1-5; 9 nucleotides align to TRBD1. The CDR3 is 17 residues long. Germline CDR1 is LGHNA and CDR2 is YNFKEQ. The J segment lost 1 base and the V segment lost 3 bases, leaving 7 bases of the junction unmatched. The CDR3 DNA reads as TGTGCCAGCAGCCATGGGACAGGGCGTTTAAGCAATCAGCCCCAGCATTTT. Its protein product is CASSHGTGRLSNQPQHF.

In this sample, this clonotype turned up a few times. This sequence joins TRBV10-3 and TRBJ2-1, with 9 bases aligning to TRBD1. TRBJ2-3 explains the end of the DNA better; the J call may be wrong. The CDR3 totals 15 residues. The V gene's germline CDR1 is ENHRY and CDR2 SYGVKD. The DNA of the CDR3 is TGTGCACTCTCGCCTCTTGGGACAGGGACCGGGGGGCAGTATTTT. Protein: CALSPLGTGTGGQYF.

This clonotype was detected ten times or more. The CDR3 DNA follows: TGTGCCAGCAGCTTAGCAGGATTGGCGGGCGGCGCCTACGAGCAGTACTTC. This translates into CASSLAGLAGGAYEQYF. This sequence joins TRBV7-2 and TRBJ2-7; D is possibly TRBD2 (5 bases). The germline CDR1 and CDR2 sequences are SGHTA and FQGNSA. The length of the CDR3 is 17 residues. V was shortened by 0 bases and J by 2 bases, with 17 bases between the two germline ends.

This clonotype was detected many times. This chain links TRBV2 with TRBJ2-3, with 8 bases aligning to TRBD2. After removal of 6 bases from V and 2 bases from J, the junction contained 19 bases not matched to a gene. Germline V lookup: CDR1 SNHLY, CDR2 FYNNEI. The CDR3 has 19 amino acids. The CDR3 here is CASRGRDTVTSGYTDTQYF. CDR3 bases: TGTGCCAGCAGGGGTCGGGATACCGTTACTAGCGGCTACACAGATACGCAGTATTTT.

A word on this clonotype: A read error may be the cause here, since a much bigger clone is one base away. V and J are TRBV12-3 or TRBV12-4 and TRBJ2-7; either TRBD1 or TRBD2 may supply D (6 bases each). CDR3 size: 15 residues. Here the CDR3 reads CASKYRDTSSYGQYF. Written as DNA, the CDR3 is TGTGCCAGTAAATACCGGGACACTAGCTCCTACGGGCAGTACTTC.

This clonotype was seen only a few times. Written as DNA, the CDR3 is TGTGCCAGCAGCTTACTTCGACTAGCCGACGGGGAGCTGTTTTTT. Translated: CASSLLRLADGELFF. The chain links TRBV7-9 to TRBJ2-2; 7 nucleotides align to TRBD2. The CDR3 has 15 amino acids. V lost 2 bases, J lost 7 bases, and 7 bases stayed unmatched. In germline, CDR1 is SEHNR, CDR2 FQNEAQ (reference sequence).

The sample holds many counts of this clonotype. The gene calls are TRBV18 and TRBJ1-1; tentatively, D is TRBD1 (5 bases). The CDR3 totals 14 residues. CDR1 is KGHSH and CDR2 is LQKENI in the germline V gene. V was clipped by 1 base and J by 1 base, with 7 bases between them. The CDR3 loop is CASSPQGQNTEAFF. CDR3 coding DNA: TGTGCCAGCTCACCACAGGGGCAGAACACTGAAGCTTTCTTT.

This clonotype was seen ten or more times. At one end the junction does not follow the germline gene, possibly because of a read error. The chain recombines TRBV12-3 or TRBV12-4 with TRBJ2-5, with TRBD2 matching 14 bases. The CDR3 is made up of 16 amino acids. Written as DNA, the CDR3 is TGTGCCAGCAGTCTAGCCCCGGGACTAGCGGGAGTGGCCCAGTACTTC. This encodes CASSLAPGLAGVAQYF.

The J gene is TRBJ2-7, the V gene TRBV20-1, with a weak D call TRBD1 (5 bases). Trimming pared 3 bases from V and 2 bases from J, leaving 14 bases between. The CDR3 length is 14 residues. Germline CDR1 is DFQATT and CDR2 is SNEGSKA (reference sequence). The DNA of the CDR3 is TGCAGTGCTAGTTTGTCCAGGGTAGCCTACGAGCAGTACTTC. It codes for CSASLSRVAYEQYF.

This clonotype was counted at least ten times. The rearrangement joins TRBV19 to TRBJ2-2; the D gene is possibly TRBD2 (6 bases). Germline loops: CDR1 LNHDA, CDR2 SQIVND (reference sequence). The V and J ends lost 3 bases and 1 base respectively, with 9 bases between them. The CDR3 is 15 residues long. The CDR3 is CASSMYGRNTGELFF. The CDR3 DNA is TGTGCCAGTAGTATGTACGGGAGGAACACCGGGGAGCTGTTTTTT.

V and J are TRBV13 and TRBJ2-1, with a possible D match to TRBD1 (5 bases). The CDR3 length is 17 residues. Germline CDR1 is PRHDT and CDR2 is FYEKMQ (reference sequence). V was pared by 5 bases and J by 5 bases, with 22 bases between. The CDR3 sequence is CASSKKSLGKGNNEQFF. CDR3 coding DNA: TGTGCCAGCAGCAAAAAATCTTTGGGAAAGGGGAACAATGAGCAGTTCTTC.

This clonotype occurred many times. The chain is built from TRBV3-1 and TRBJ2-3; D uncertain. V dropped 0 bases and J dropped 3 bases, with 4 bases sitting between them. CDR3 length equals 13 residues. Germline V gene lookup returns CDR1 LGHDT and CDR2 YNNKEL (reference sequence). The CDR3 sequence: CASSQEATDTQYF. As DNA, the CDR3 is TGTGCCAGCAGCCAAGAGGCGACAGATACGCAGTATTTT.

This clonotype was seen ten or more times. CDR3 nucleotide sequence: TGTGCCAGCAGCTTAGAGTGGGGGTCCACGCAGCCCCAGCATTTT. This sequence encodes CASSLEWGSTQPQHF. The chain is built from TRBV7-2 and TRBJ1-5; TRBD1 is a possible D gene (5 bases). V lost 1 base and J 7 bases, leaving 14 bases between the germline ends. CDR3 size: 15 residues. The germline V gene encodes CDR1 SGHTA and CDR2 FQGNSA.

This chain connects TRBV30 to TRBJ1-5, with 10 bases that match TRBD1. Unmatched junction bases numbered 16, after V lost 2 bases and J lost 6 bases. This CDR3 comprises 18 residues. Germline V gene data show CDR1 as GTSNPN and CDR2 as SVGIG (reference sequence). This CDR3 is CAWSPDRGGIGSRQPQHF. The CDR3 DNA reads TGTGCCTGGAGTCCGGACAGGGGGGGGATAGGGAGTCGTCAGCCCCAGCATTTT.

This clonotype was observed at least ten times. The chain carries TRBV12-3 or TRBV12-4 and TRBJ1-5; D is unresolved. The CDR3 is 14 amino acids. Trimming took 3 bases from V and 0 from J, leaving 6 bases between them. This chain's CDR3 is CASSLPHSNQPQHF. The CDR3 DNA follows: TGTGCCAGCAGTTTGCCCCATAGCAATCAGCCCCAGCATTTT.

This clonotype has a count of ten or more. This rearrangement joins TRBV7-9 to TRBJ2-3; the match to TRBD2 covers 11 bases. Germline V gene data show CDR1 as SEHNR and CDR2 as FQNEAQ (reference sequence). This CDR3 is 15 amino acids long. V lost 2 bases, J lost 3 bases, and 1 base stayed unmatched. The CDR3 reads CASSLTSGRTDTQYF. The CDR3 DNA reads TGTGCCAGCAGCTTAACTAGCGGGAGAACAGATACGCAGTATTTT. Full variable domain (remainder filled in from reference TRBV7-9 and TRBJ2-3): DTGVSQNPRHKITKRGQNVTFRCDPISEHNRLYWYRQTLGQGPEFLTYFQNEAQLEKSRLLSDRFSAERPKGSFSTLEIQRTEQGDSAMYLCASSLTSGRTDTQYFGPGTRLTVL.